Shown below are 10 T cell receptor beta chains from a single sample sequenced in a study of blood T cell repertoires in COVID-19. Produced via immunoSEQ multiplex PCR; TCRdb's table is partial and in-frame only. The sample lists 110,000 to 150,000 clones; over 75% were seen once. Specimen: peripheral blood. Receptor source: a woman aged 50 to 60 with acute or convalescent COVID-19.

The rearrangement uses TRBV30 and TRBJ1-1; a possible D gene is TRBD1 (6 bases). V was shortened by 4 bases and J by 4 bases, with 13 bases between the two germline ends. The CDR3 spans 13 residues. Germline assignment: CDR1 GTSNPN and CDR2 SVGIG (reference sequence). The CDR3 region has the DNA TGTGCCTGGAATAGCAGGGGCGGCACTGAAGCTTTCTTT. The encoded protein is CAWNSRGGTEAFF.

The chain employs TRBV7-9 and TRBJ1-6; TRBD1 agrees at 7 bases. This CDR3 is 14 amino acids long. From germline, CDR1 is SEHNR and CDR2 FQNEAQ (reference sequence). The V gene end was trimmed by 5 bases and the J gene end by 4 bases; junction bases not matched to a gene: 2. The CDR3 DNA sequence: TGTGCCAGCAGCCAGGGACAGTATAATTCACCCCTCCACTTT. As protein: CASSQGQYNSPLHF.

The V gene is TRBV28, the J gene TRBJ2-4; D may be TRBD1 (5 bases). V lost 4 bases and J lost 11, with 12 bases in between. Germline assignment: CDR1 MDHEN and CDR2 SYDVKM. The CDR3 spans 12 residues. The CDR3 bases are TGTGCCAGCAGTTCCTCGACAGTTTTTCAGTACTTC. Its protein product is CASSSSTVFQYF.

The chain recombines TRBV30 with TRBJ1-2; 7 bases line up with TRBD1. The CDR3 is 13 residues long. With V trimmed by 4 bases and J by 13 bases, 15 bases remained unmatched. The V gene's germline CDR1 is GTSNPN and CDR2 SVGIG (reference sequence). The CDR3 DNA is TGTGCCTGGACCCCGGGACAGACACCCCCCTCCACCTTC. Translation: CAWTPGQTPPSTF.

The chain joins TRBV19 to TRBJ2-6; D is perhaps TRBD2 (5 bases). Trimming shortened V by 7 bases and J by 1 base, and 20 bases separated the two germline ends. This CDR3 is 18 amino acids long. Germline V gene sequence: CDR1 LNHDA, CDR2 SQIVND (reference sequence). DNA of the CDR3: TGTGCCAGTACCCTAACTACGGGGTTCACTTCTGGGGCCAACGTCCTGACTTTC. Translation gives CASTLTTGFTSGANVLTF.

The chain employs TRBV29-1 and TRBJ1-1; no reliable D call. The V gene lost 8 bases and the J gene lost 0 bases, with 19 bases spanning the gap. CDR3 length: 15 residues. CDR1 and CDR2 (germline): SQVTM, ANQGSEA. CDR3 bases: TGCAGCTTTAACCCTTCCGCGGTTTTGAACACTGAAGCTTTCTTT. Translation gives CSFNPSAVLNTEAFF.

CDR3 sequence (DNA): TGTGCCAGCAGCTTAGTCACTTATGGTAACTATGGCTACACCTTC. This codes for CASSLVTYGNYGYTF. The V and J genes are TRBV7-8 and TRBJ1-2; D is uncertain. The V gene lost 1 base and the J gene lost 1 base, with 10 bases spanning the gap. The CDR3 is 15 amino acids. Germline V gene lookup returns CDR1 SGHVS and CDR2 FQNEAQ.

The gene calls are TRBV19 and TRBJ2-3; 8 bases match TRBD1. Trimming at V came to 7 bases and at J to 1 base, leaving 7 bases not matched to a gene. CDR3 length equals 15 residues. The germline gives CDR1 LNHDA, CDR2 SQIVND (reference sequence). The CDR3 loop reads CASNNPGQGTDTQYF. CDR3 coding DNA: TGTGCCAGTAATAATCCGGGACAGGGCACAGATACGCAGTATTTT.

In its sample, this clone was seen once. V usage is TRBV19 and J usage is TRBJ2-5; 9 bases match TRBD1. In germline, CDR1 is LNHDA, CDR2 SQIVND (reference sequence). V trimming: 8 bases; J trimming: 4 bases; junction bases outside the gene matches: 5. The CDR3 loop spans 13 amino acids. Written as DNA, the CDR3 is TGTGCCAGTCGGGTGACAGGGGGAGAGACCCAGTACTTC. It specifies CASRVTGGETQYF.

The chain combines TRBV9 with TRBJ2-3, with 8 bases fitting TRBD2. Unmatched junction bases numbered 7, after V lost 7 bases and J lost 3 bases. The CDR3 spans 14 residues. Per the germline V gene, CDR1 is SGDLS and CDR2 is YYNGEE. CDR3 protein: CASSRGGATDTQYF. The CDR3 bases are TGTGCCAGCTCCCGGGGGGGGGCGACAGATACGCAGTATTTT.